This T cell receptor (beta chain) was sequenced in a study of regulatory T cells in long-lasting Graves disease. Turning to the study itself: More than 5 years of antithyroid drugs with positive TSH receptor antibodies defined persistent Graves' disease.

This clonotype was seen more than once but under ten times. What it binds is unknown. Study outcomes and limitations: The work looked only at peripheral blood and did not look at thyroid tissue.

Germline CDR1 and CDR2: SGHAT and FQNNGV. Trimming pared 4 bases from V and 0 bases from J, leaving 13 bases between. There are 16 residues in the CDR3. Time point specified: persistent/refractory GD, antithyroid drugs over 5 years with positive TRAb. The TCR library was made from RNA that had been extracted from PBMCs in TRIzol. An approximately 10-milliliter sample of peripheral blood was drawn into EDTA tubes. For TCR beta, libraries came from iRepertoire HTBI primers and Arm-PCR of CDR3 regions. In the original processing: Identification of gene segments yielded some 62 TRBV and more than eleven TRBJ across samples. One entry per CDR3 protein results from TCRdb running MiXCR on the multiplex PCR reads. TCRdb, rather than the study authors, made the V and J calls. Of 390,000 or so distinct CDR3 sequences in the sample, around 23% were seen once.

Sequences were derived from peripheral blood mononuclear cells (PBMCs), sampled when the disease was refractory, from a patient treated with antithyroid drugs. The origin of this receptor is a woman aged 40 to 50 with Graves disease. The gene calls are TRBV11-2 and TRBJ2-1, with D perhaps matching TRBD1 (6 bases). The CDR3 nucleotides read TGTGCCAGCAGCTCATACAGGGTTAGCTCCTACAATGAGCAGTTCTTC. This sequence encodes CASSSYRVSSYNEQFF.